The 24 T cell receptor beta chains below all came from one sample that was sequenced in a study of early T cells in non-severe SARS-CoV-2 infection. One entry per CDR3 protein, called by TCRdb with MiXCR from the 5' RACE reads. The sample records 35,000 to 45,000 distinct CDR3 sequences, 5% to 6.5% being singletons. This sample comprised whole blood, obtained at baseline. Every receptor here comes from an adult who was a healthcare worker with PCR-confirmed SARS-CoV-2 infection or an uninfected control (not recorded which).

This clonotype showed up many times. CDR3 amino acids: CASSLGQSPYEQYF. The CDR3, as DNA: TGTGCCAGCAGCTTAGGACAGTCCCCCTACGAGCAGTACTTC. The genes are TRBV7-2 and TRBJ2-7, with D possibly matching TRBD1 (5 bases). The V gene's germline CDR1 is SGHTA and CDR2 FQGNSA. There are 14 residues in the CDR3. The germline V and J ends were trimmed by 1 base and 2 bases, with 9 bases remaining between them.

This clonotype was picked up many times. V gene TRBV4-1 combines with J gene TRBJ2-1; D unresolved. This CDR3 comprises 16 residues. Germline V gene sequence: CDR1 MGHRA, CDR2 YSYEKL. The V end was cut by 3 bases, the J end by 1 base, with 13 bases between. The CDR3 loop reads CASSQDRRVSYNEQFF. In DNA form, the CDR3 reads TGCGCCAGCAGCCAGGATAGACGGGTTTCCTACAATGAGCAGTTCTTC.

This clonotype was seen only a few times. As DNA, the CDR3 is TGTGCCAGCGAAGACAGGGAAGGGGACACTGAAGCTTTCTTT. It codes for CASEDREGDTEAFF. This sequence joins TRBV2 and TRBJ1-1, with 7 positions matching TRBD1. Germline V gives CDR1 SNHLY, CDR2 FYNNEI. This CDR3 region has 14 residues. Germline trimming cut 8 bases from V and 3 bases from J; bases unmatched to any gene: 9.

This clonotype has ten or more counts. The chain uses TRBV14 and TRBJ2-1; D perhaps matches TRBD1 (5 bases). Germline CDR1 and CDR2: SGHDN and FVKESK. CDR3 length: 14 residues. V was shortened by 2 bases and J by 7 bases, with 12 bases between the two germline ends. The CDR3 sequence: CASSQKGQRNEQFF. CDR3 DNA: TGTGCCAGCAGCCAAAAGGGGCAACGAAATGAGCAGTTCTTC.

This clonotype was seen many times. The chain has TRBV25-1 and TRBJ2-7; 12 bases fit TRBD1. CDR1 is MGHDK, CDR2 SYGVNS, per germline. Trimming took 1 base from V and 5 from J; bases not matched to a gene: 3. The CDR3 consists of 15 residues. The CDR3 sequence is CASSESGTGGNEQYF. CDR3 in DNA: TGTGCCAGCAGTGAATCTGGGACAGGGGGCAACGAGCAGTACTTC.

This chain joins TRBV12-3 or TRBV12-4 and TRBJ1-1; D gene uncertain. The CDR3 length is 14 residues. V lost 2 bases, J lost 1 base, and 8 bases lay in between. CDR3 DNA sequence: TGTGCCAGCAGTTTACTCCTCCGGAACACTGAAGCTTTCTTT. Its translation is CASSLLLRNTEAFF.

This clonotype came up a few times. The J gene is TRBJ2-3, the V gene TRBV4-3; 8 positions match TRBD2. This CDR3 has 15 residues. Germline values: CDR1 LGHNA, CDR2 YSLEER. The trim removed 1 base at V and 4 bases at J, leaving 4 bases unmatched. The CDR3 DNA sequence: TGCGCCAGCAGCCAAGCCGGGCGGGGGGCAGATACGCAGTATTTT. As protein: CASSQAGRGADTQYF.

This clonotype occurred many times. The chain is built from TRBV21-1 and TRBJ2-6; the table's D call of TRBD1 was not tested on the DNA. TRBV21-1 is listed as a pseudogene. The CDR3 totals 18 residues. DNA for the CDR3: TGTGCCAGCAGCAAAGAGCGCAGGGTGACCCTCTGGGCCAACGTCCTGACTTTC. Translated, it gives CASSKERRVTLWANVLTF.

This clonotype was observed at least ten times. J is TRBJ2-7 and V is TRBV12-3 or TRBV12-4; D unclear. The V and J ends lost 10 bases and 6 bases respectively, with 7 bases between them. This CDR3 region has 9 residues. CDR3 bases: TGTGCCACGCACGGCGAGCAGTACTTC. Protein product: CATHGEQYF.

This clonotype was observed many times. The CDR3 bases are TGTGCCAGCAGTTTGTCTGAAATGAACACTGAAGCTTTCTTT. It yields the protein CASSLSEMNTEAFF. The chain carries TRBV7-9 and TRBJ1-1, with D unclear. The germline V gene encodes CDR1 SEHNR and CDR2 FQNEAQ (reference sequence). V dropped 6 bases and J dropped 0 bases, with 11 bases sitting between them. The CDR3 extends over 14 amino acids.

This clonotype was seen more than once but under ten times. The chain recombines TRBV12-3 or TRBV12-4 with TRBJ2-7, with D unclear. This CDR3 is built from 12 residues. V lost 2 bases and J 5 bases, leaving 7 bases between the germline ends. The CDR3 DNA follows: TGTGCCAGCAGTTTATCCTACCACGAGCAGTACTTC. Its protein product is CASSLSYHEQYF.

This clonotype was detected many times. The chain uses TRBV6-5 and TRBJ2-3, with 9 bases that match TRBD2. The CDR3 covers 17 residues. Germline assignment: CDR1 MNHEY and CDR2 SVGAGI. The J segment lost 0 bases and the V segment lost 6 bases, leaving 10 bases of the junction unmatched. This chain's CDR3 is CASSPASGVLSTDTQYF. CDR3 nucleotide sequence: TGTGCCAGCAGCCCCGCTAGCGGGGTACTTAGCACAGATACGCAGTATTTT.

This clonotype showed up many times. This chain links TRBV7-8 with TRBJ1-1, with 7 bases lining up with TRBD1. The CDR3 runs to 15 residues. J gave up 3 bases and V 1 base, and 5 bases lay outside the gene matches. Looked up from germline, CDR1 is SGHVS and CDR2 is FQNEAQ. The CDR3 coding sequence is TGTGCCAGCAGCTTAGAGAGGGGACAGCACACTGAAGCTTTCTTT. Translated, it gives CASSLERGQHTEAFF.

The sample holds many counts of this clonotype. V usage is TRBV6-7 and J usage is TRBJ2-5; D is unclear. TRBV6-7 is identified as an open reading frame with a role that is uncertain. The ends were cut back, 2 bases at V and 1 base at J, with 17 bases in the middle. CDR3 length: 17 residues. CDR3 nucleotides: TGTGCCAGCAGTTACAGAACCCGACAAAAGCGCCAAGAGACCCAGTACTTC. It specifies CASSYRTRQKRQETQYF.

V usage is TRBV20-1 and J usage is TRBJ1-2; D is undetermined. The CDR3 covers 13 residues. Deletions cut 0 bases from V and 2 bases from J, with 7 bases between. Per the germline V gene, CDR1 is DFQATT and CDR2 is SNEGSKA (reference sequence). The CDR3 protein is CSARDAVNYGYTF. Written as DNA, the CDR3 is TGCAGTGCTAGAGATGCCGTGAACTATGGCTACACCTTC.

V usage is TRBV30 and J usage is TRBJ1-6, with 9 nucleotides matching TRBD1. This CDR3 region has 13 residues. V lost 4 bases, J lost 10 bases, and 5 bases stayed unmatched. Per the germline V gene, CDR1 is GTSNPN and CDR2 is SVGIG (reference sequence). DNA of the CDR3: TGTGCCTGGAACCGGGACAGGGCCTCACCCCTCCACTTT. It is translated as CAWNRDRASPLHF.

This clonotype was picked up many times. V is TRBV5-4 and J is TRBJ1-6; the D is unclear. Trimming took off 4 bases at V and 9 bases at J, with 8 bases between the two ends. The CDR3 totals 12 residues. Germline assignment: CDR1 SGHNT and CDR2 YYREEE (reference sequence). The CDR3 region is CASSLTGSPLHF. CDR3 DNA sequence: TGTGCCAGCAGCCTTACTGGTTCACCCCTCCACTTT.

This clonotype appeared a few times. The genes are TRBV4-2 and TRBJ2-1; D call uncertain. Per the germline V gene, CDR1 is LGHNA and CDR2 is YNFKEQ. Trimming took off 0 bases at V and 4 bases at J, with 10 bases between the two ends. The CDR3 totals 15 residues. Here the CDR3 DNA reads TGTGCCAGCAGCCAAGATCGGTGGCAGTACAATGAGCAGTTCTTC. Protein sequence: CASSQDRWQYNEQFF.

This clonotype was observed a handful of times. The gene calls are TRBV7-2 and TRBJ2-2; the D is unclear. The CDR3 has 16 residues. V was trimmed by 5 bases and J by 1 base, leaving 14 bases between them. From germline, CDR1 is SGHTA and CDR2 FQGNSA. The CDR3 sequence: CASSTNSRLNTGELFF. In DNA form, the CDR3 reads TGTGCCAGCAGCACCAACTCCCGGCTGAACACCGGGGAGCTGTTTTTT.

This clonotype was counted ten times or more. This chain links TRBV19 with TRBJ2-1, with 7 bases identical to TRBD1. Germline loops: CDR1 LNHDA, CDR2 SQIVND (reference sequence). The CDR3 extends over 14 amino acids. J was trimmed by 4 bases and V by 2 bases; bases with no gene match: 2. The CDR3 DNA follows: TGTGCCAGTAGTATAAACAGGGGATACAATGAGCAGTTCTTC. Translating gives CASSINRGYNEQFF. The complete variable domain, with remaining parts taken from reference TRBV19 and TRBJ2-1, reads DGGITQSPKYLFRKEGQNVTLSCEQNLNHDAMYWYRQDPGQGLRLIYYSQIVNDFQKGDIAEGYSVSREKKESFPLTVTSAQKNPTAFYLCASSINRGYNEQFFGPGTRLTVL.

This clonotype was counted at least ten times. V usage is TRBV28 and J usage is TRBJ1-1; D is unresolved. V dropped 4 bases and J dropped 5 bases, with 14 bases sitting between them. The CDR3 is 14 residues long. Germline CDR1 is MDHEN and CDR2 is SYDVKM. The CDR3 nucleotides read TGTGCCAGCAGTTATCCGGCTCGCGGGACTGAAGCTTTCTTT. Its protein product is CASSYPARGTEAFF.

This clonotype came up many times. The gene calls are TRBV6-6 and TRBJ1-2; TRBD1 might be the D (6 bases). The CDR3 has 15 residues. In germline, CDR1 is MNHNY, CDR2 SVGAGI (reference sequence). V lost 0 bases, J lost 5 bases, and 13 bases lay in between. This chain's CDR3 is CASSYSRGDKYGYTF. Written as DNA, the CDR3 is TGTGCCAGCAGTTACTCGAGAGGGGACAAGTATGGCTACACCTTC.

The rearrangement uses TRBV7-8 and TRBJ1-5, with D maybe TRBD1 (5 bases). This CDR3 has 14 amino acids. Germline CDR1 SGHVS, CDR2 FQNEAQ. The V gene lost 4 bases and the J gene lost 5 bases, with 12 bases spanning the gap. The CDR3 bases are TGTGCCAGCAGCTCCCTAGGGGTGGATCAGCCCCAGCATTTT. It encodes CASSSLGVDQPQHF.

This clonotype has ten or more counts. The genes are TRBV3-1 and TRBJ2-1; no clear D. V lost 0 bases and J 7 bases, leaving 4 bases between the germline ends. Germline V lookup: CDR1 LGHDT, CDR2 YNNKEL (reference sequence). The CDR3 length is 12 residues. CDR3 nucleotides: TGTGCCAGCAGCCAAGAGTTAAATGAGCAGTTCTTC. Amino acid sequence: CASSQELNEQFF.